Listed below are T cell receptor beta chains from one sample, sequenced in a study of cytomegalovirus exposure and HLA in healthy donors. Sequenced by immunoSEQ multiplex PCR; TCRdb stores in-frame clones only, minus some. This sample has 150,000 to 200,000 clones; about 80% occur once, and the top ten carry approximately 9.8%. Sequencing was done on a sample of PBMCs. The receptors originated from a man younger than 35 in good health and CMV-seropositive. CDR3s include the opening cysteine and the closing phenylalanine or tryptophan. D genes are given only for firm matches. Size tells how often a clone was seen (once, few, many) or the class of an expanded clone, and some rows leave it out.

-	-	15	TRBJ2-2	TRBV4-2	CASSHGKLITGELFF	TGTGCCAGCAGCCACGGAAAACTAATTACCGGGGAGCTGTTTTTT
-	-	15	TRBJ1-4	TRBV5-5	CASSPPGRHNEKLFF	TGTGCCAGCAGCCCGCCGGGTCGGCATAATGAAAAACTGTTTTTT
once	TRBD1	14	TRBJ2-1	TRBV14	CATSRGTAYNEQFF	TGTGCCACCTCACGAGGGACAGCATACAATGAGCAGTTCTTC
-	-	11	TRBJ1-2	TRBV2	CASSEAYGYTF	TGTGCCAGCAGTGAGGCCTATGGCTACACCTTC
few	-	13	TRBJ2-7	TRBV11-2	CASRGAGAREQYF	TGTGCCAGCAGAGGGGCAGGGGCTCGCGAGCAGTACTTC
-	TRBD1	17	TRBJ1-1	TRBV2	CASSLGGTGGLGTEAFF	TGTGCCAGCAGTCTGGGGGGGACAGGGGGCCTTGGCACTGAAGCTTTCTTT
few	TRBD1	14	TRBJ1-1	TRBV30	CATDQGASETEAFF	TGTGCAACCGACCAGGGGGCGTCGGAAACTGAAGCTTTCTTT
-	TRBD1	14	TRBJ1-1	TRBV19	CASSGRTGDREAFF	TGTGCCAGTAGTGGGCGGACAGGGGACCGTGAAGCTTTCTTT
-	-	14	TRBJ2-3	TRBV7-9	CASSLGVSTDTQYF	TGTGCCAGCAGCTTAGGAGTTAGCACAGATACGCAGTATTTT
-	TRBD1	15	TRBJ2-1	TRBV6-1	CASSEGAGGYNEQFF	TGTGCCAGCAGTGAAGGTGCAGGGGGCTACAATGAGCAGTTCTTC
-	-	16	TRBJ2-7	TRBV27	CASSPTWAQVVYEQYF	TGTGCCAGCAGTCCGACCTGGGCGCAGGTAGTCTACGAGCAGTACTTC
-	-	14	TRBJ2-7	TRBV7-2	CASSLTARGYEQYF	TGTGCCAGCAGCTTAACCGCCAGGGGTTACGAGCAGTACTTC
-	-	15	TRBJ2-7	TRBV6-6	CASSYRIVGPYEQYF	TGTGCCAGCAGTTACCGAATAGTGGGGCCCTACGAGCAGTACTTC
-	TRBD1	14	TRBJ1-1	TRBV27	CASRGTGWNTEAFF	TGTGCCAGCAGGGGGACAGGGTGGAACACTGAAGCTTTCTTT
few	-	16	TRBJ1-3	TRBV18	CASSTGTPSSGNTIYF	TGTGCCAGCTCGACCGGGACACCGAGCTCTGGAAACACCATATATTTT
once	-	18	TRBJ1-2	TRBV19	CASSATRETLQANYGYTF	TGTGCCAGTAGTGCAACACGAGAGACTCTCCAAGCTAACTATGGCTACACCTTC
-	-	15	TRBJ2-7	TRBV19	CASSRGDSPLGEQYF	TGTGCCAGTAGTAGGGGGGACAGCCCCCTGGGGGAGCAGTACTTC
-	-	12	TRBJ2-5	TRBV7-9	CASRLGGETQYF	TGTGCCAGCAGACTGGGAGGAGAGACCCAGTACTTC
-	-	11	TRBJ2-7	TRBV6-6	CASTFGYEQYF	TGTGCCAGCACGTTCGGCTACGAGCAGTACTTC
-	TRBD1	20	TRBJ2-7	TRBV6-1	CASSEIRQGRPTRSSYEQYF	TGTGCCAGCAGTGAAATACGACAGGGACGACCAACAAGGAGCTCCTACGAGCAGTACTTC
few	-	15	TRBJ2-1	TRBV18	CASSQGTRGNNEQFF	TGTGCCAGCTCACAAGGAACCAGGGGAAACAATGAGCAGTTCTTC
few	-	15	TRBJ1-2	TRBV9	CASSPSGDTSYGYTF	TGTGCCAGCAGCCCTAGTGGAGATACGAGCTATGGCTACACCTTC
-	TRBD1	14	TRBJ2-4	TRBV19	CASSIGDRGSIQYF	TGTGCCAGTAGTATAGGGGACAGGGGAAGCATTCAGTACTTC
-	-	9	TRBJ2-5	TRBV29-1	CSVEDIQYF	TGCAGCGTTGAAGATATCCAGTACTTC
-	-	12	TRBJ1-1	TRBV29-1	CSVDRSNTEAFF	TGCAGCGTTGACAGATCGAACACTGAAGCTTTCTTT
-	-	14	TRBJ2-2	TRBV2	CASSARENTGELFF	TGTGCCAGCAGCGCCCGGGAGAACACCGGGGAGCTGTTTTTT
-	TRBD1	14	TRBJ2-7	TRBV6-6	CASNPTGNAYEQYF	TGTGCCAGCAACCCGACAGGGAATGCATACGAGCAGTACTTC
few	-	14	TRBJ1-5	TRBV28	CASSFTQNIQPQHF	TGTGCCAGCAGTTTTACACAGAATATACAGCCCCAGCATTTT
-	-	15	TRBJ2-7	TRBV7-8	CASSPRLRTDYEQYF	TGTGCCAGCAGCCCCCGACTAAGAACGGACTACGAGCAGTACTTC
-	TRBD2	16	TRBJ2-3	TRBV5-4	CASSSGGGISTDTQYF	TGTGCCAGCAGCTCGGGGGGGGGTATCAGCACAGATACGCAGTATTTT
few	-	13	TRBJ1-1	TRBV6-5	CASSYRGLGEAFF	TGTGCCAGCAGTTATAGGGGCTTGGGTGAAGCTTTCTTT
-	TRBD1	15	TRBJ2-5	TRBV5-4	CASSLGRGQRETQYF	TGTGCCAGCAGCTTAGGCAGGGGGCAGCGAGAGACCCAGTACTTC
few	-	14	TRBJ1-5	TRBV27	CASSPTDSYQPQHF	TGTGCCAGCAGTCCAACGGACAGCTATCAGCCCCAGCATTTT
-	-	16	TRBJ1-2	TRBV4-1	CASSQDGQGFNYGYTF	TGCGCCAGCAGCCAAGATGGCCAGGGGTTCAACTATGGCTACACCTTC
-	TRBD2	15	TRBJ2-7	TRBV6-5	CASMLTSGTGYEQYF	TGTGCCAGCATGCTGACTAGCGGGACAGGCTACGAGCAGTACTTC
-	-	15	TRBJ2-7	TRBV15	CATSRVVGSSYEQYF	TGTGCCACCAGCAGAGTGGTTGGGAGCTCCTACGAGCAGTACTTC
-	TRBD2	14	TRBJ2-7	TRBV14	CASSEGLGGYEQYF	TGTGCCAGCAGCGAGGGACTAGGGGGGTACGAGCAGTACTTC
-	TRBD1	16	TRBJ2-7	TRBV5-5	CASSLGGQGGSYEQYF	TGTGCCAGCAGTTTAGGGGGACAGGGAGGGAGCTACGAGCAGTACTTC
-	-	14	TRBJ1-1	TRBV6-5	CASSARSLNTEAFF	TGTGCCAGCAGTGCTAGGTCCCTGAACACTGAAGCTTTCTTT
once	-	15	TRBJ2-1	TRBV6-4	CASSKGEGAYNEQFF	TGTGCCAGCAGCAAAGGGGAAGGGGCCTACAATGAGCAGTTCTTC
-	TRBD1	13	TRBJ1-2	TRBV30	CAWLPGQSWVYTF	TGTGCCTGGCTACCGGGACAGTCTTGGGTCTACACCTTC
-	TRBD2	15	TRBJ2-3	TRBV5-1	CASSSLLAEFDTQYF	TGCGCCAGCAGCTCCTTACTAGCGGAGTTCGATACGCAGTATTTT
-	TRBD1	15	TRBJ2-2	TRBV27	CASTDRGPNTGELFF	TGTGCCAGCACTGACAGGGGACCGAACACCGGGGAGCTGTTTTTT
once	-	13	TRBJ2-7	TRBV5-6	CASSFAGTREQYF	TGTGCCAGCAGCTTCGCCGGGACACGCGAGCAGTACTTC
-	TRBD1	15	TRBJ1-1	TRBV6-1	CASRANRDRGLEAFF	TGTGCCAGCAGAGCTAACCGGGACAGGGGGCTTGAAGCTTTCTTT
few	-	15	TRBJ2-1	TRBV7-2	CASSLKGHRYNEQFF	TGTGCCAGCAGCTTAAAGGGACACAGGTACAATGAGCAGTTCTTC
-	-	14	TRBJ2-7	TRBV5-8	CASSLGPVSYEQYF	TGTGCCAGCAGCTTGGGGCCAGTCTCCTACGAGCAGTACTTC
-	TRBD2	15	TRBJ2-7	TRBV4-1	CASSQEALAGGEQYF	TGCGCCAGCAGCCAAGAGGCCTTAGCGGGGGGTGAGCAGTACTTC
-	-	12	TRBJ2-5	TRBV18	CASSLSGETQYF	TGTGCCAGCTCCCTATCTGGTGAGACCCAGTACTTC
-	TRBD1	15	TRBJ2-5	TRBV7-9	CASSSTGGYEETQYF	TGTGCCAGCAGTTCCACAGGGGGGTACGAGGAGACCCAGTACTTC
-	-	15	TRBJ1-5	TRBV7-9	CASSLGSGAGQPQHF	TGTGCCAGCAGCTTAGGGTCAGGGGCTGGTCAGCCCCAGCATTTT
-	-	15	TRBJ2-2	TRBV2	CASKYGRESTGELFF	TGTGCCAGCAAGTATGGCCGGGAGAGCACCGGGGAGCTGTTTTTT
-	-	16	TRBJ2-2	TRBV6-1	CASSEFGGSGTGELFF	TGTGCCAGCAGTGAATTTGGGGGGTCTGGAACCGGGGAGCTGTTTTTT
-	-	16	TRBJ2-4	TRBV11-2	CASSWGEAVAKNIQYF	TGTGCCAGCAGTTGGGGGGAGGCGGTAGCCAAAAACATTCAGTACTTC
-	TRBD2	16	TRBJ2-1	TRBV19	CASSTLTSGAYNEQFF	TGTGCCAGTAGTACTCTGACTAGCGGAGCCTACAATGAGCAGTTCTTC
-	TRBD2	15	TRBJ2-3	TRBV5-6	CASSFWGGSTDTQYF	TGTGCCAGCAGCTTTTGGGGGGGAAGCACAGATACGCAGTATTTT